These 27 T cell receptor beta chains were sequenced from one sample in a study of brain metastases from non-small cell lung cancer. Method: immunoSEQ multiplex PCR; TCRdb's copy keeps in-frame clones and lacks some. The sample holds about 2,500 clones, about four fifths seen once. Sequenced input: primary lung tumor tissue. Every receptor here comes from a donor at least 40 years old with non-small cell lung cancer.

V is TRBV5-5 and J is TRBJ1-1; D unresolved. Trimming pared 0 bases from V and 3 bases from J, leaving 9 bases between. CDR1 is SGHKS and CDR2 is YYEKEE in the germline V gene (reference sequence). CDR3 length equals 14 residues. CDR3 protein: CASSLGPRDTEAFF. The CDR3 DNA sequence: TGTGCCAGCAGCTTGGGCCCAAGGGACACTGAAGCTTTCTTT.

V and J are TRBV18 and TRBJ2-2, with 9 bases identical to TRBD1. The CDR3 totals 15 residues. Losses at the gene ends were 5 bases for V and 1 base for J; bases not matched to a gene: 2. Germline lookup yields CDR1 KGHSH and CDR2 LQKENI. The CDR3 loop reads CASSVGQGNTGELFF. The CDR3 DNA is TGTGCCAGCTCAGTGGGACAGGGGAACACCGGGGAGCTGTTTTTT.

In this sample, this clone turned up a few times. V and J are TRBV23-1 and TRBJ2-5; D ambiguous. TRBV23-1 is an ORF, with its function uncertain. The V and J ends lost 5 bases and 1 base respectively, with 11 bases between them. The CDR3 contains 14 residues. CDR3 region: CASSDRDIQETQYF. In nucleotides, the CDR3 is TGCGCCAGCAGTGATAGGGATATCCAAGAGACCCAGTACTTC.

This clone turned up a few times. Other DNA sequences in this sample translate to the same CDR3. The rearrangement uses TRBV7-6 and TRBJ2-3; TRBD1 agrees at 8 bases. This CDR3 comprises 15 residues. In germline, CDR1 is SGHVS, CDR2 FNYEAQ. Losses at the gene ends were 1 base for V and 4 bases for J; bases not matched to a gene: 4. CDR3 loop: CASSLGQGMADTQYF. The CDR3 DNA sequence: TGTGCCAGCAGCTTAGGACAGGGGATGGCAGATACGCAGTATTTT.

J is TRBJ2-7 and V is TRBV6-4, with D unresolved. Per the germline V gene, CDR1 is MRHNA and CDR2 is SNTAGT. The CDR3 covers 11 residues. V was clipped by 0 bases and J by 3 bases, with 0 bases between them. In DNA, the CDR3 is TGTGCCAGCAGTGACTCCTACGAGCAGTACTTC. It is translated as CASSDSYEQYF.

The J gene is TRBJ2-2, the V gene TRBV4-2; 8 nucleotides line up with TRBD2. The junction had 9 bases not matched to a gene; V was cut back by 0 bases and J by 0 bases. This CDR3 is 19 amino acids long. Germline lookup yields CDR1 LGHNA and CDR2 YNFKEQ. The CDR3 reads CASSQELAGGYANTGELFF. Written as DNA, the CDR3 is TGTGCCAGCAGCCAAGAACTGGCGGGGGGTTACGCGAACACCGGGGAGCTGTTTTTT.

The chain uses TRBV7-3 and TRBJ1-1; D is ambiguous. The CDR3 consists of 14 residues. Germline CDR1 reads SGHTA; CDR2 reads FQGTGA. Trimming removed 3 bases from V and 3 bases from J, with 11 bases in between. The DNA for the CDR3 is TGTGCCAGCAGCTTGGAGAAAATGGACACTGAAGCTTTCTTT. It translates to CASSLEKMDTEAFF. Based on the CDR3 plus reference TRBV7-3 and TRBJ1-1, the full variable domain is GAGVSQTPSNKVTEKGKYVELRCDPISGHTALYWYRQSLGQGPEFLIYFQGTGAADDSGLPNDRFFAVRPEGSVSTLKIQRTERGDSAVYLCASSLEKMDTEAFFGQGTRLTVV.

This chain links TRBV12-3 or TRBV12-4 with TRBJ1-2; D unclear. The length of the CDR3 is 11 residues. Deletions cut 10 bases from V and 7 bases from J, with 13 bases between. CDR3 amino acids: CAIFSGSGYTF. The CDR3 DNA sequence: TGTGCCATCTTTTCCGGAAGTGGCTACACCTTC.

The chain couples TRBV5-1 to TRBJ2-3; D gene unclear. There are 14 residues in the CDR3. Trimming shortened V by 7 bases and J by 2 bases, and 14 bases separated the two germline ends. Per the germline V gene, CDR1 is SGHRS and CDR2 is YFSETQ. The CDR3 DNA reads as TGCGCCAGCGCTCCCGAACAGATCACAGATACGCAGTATTTT. It yields the protein CASAPEQITDTQYF. Supplemented by reference TRBV5-1 and TRBJ2-3, the full variable domain reads KAGVTQTPRYLIKTRGQQVTLSCSPISGHRSVSWYQQTPGQGLQFLFEYFSETQRNKGNFPGRFSGRQFSNSRSEMNVSTLELGDSALYLCASAPEQITDTQYFGPGTRLTVL.

There are a few counts of this clone. V usage is TRBV7-2 and J usage is TRBJ1-2, with 7 positions matching TRBD1. The CDR3 spans 14 residues. The V gene's germline CDR1 is SGHTA and CDR2 FQGNSA. With 4 bases clipped from V and 7 bases from J, the junction kept 9 bases outside the gene matches. The CDR3: CASSSRQGDLGYTF. For the CDR3, the DNA is TGTGCCAGCAGCTCACGTCAGGGGGACCTTGGCTACACCTTC.

The genes are TRBV29-1 and TRBJ1-5; a weak D match, TRBD1 (6 bases). The CDR3 covers 12 residues. The germline CDR1 and CDR2 sequences are SQVTM and ANQGSEA. Trimming shortened V by 5 bases and J by 2 bases, and 7 bases separated the two germline ends. CDR3 bases: TGCAGCGTTTCAGGGGGCAATCAGCCCCAGCATTTT. Translation: CSVSGGNQPQHF.

The chain recombines TRBV19 with TRBJ1-5; D possibly corresponds to TRBD1 (5 bases). V lost 3 bases to trimming and J lost 6 bases, with 15 bases between them. CDR3 length: 15 residues. Germline lookup yields CDR1 LNHDA and CDR2 SQIVND (reference sequence). The CDR3 nucleotides read TGTGCCAGTAGTATTTGGATGACAGTTGGTCAGCCCCAGCATTTT. Encoded protein: CASSIWMTVGQPQHF.

The chain joins TRBV3-1 (or the pseudogene TRBV3-2) to TRBJ2-5; no definite D call. The germline V gene has CDR1 LGHDT and CDR2 YNNKEL (reference sequence). The CDR3 has 13 residues. Deletions cut 6 bases from V and 0 bases from J, with 8 bases between. CDR3 sequence: CASRKRDQETQYF. The CDR3 nucleotides read TGTGCCAGCAGAAAAAGGGACCAAGAGACCCAGTACTTC.

The chain couples TRBV6-2 or TRBV6-3 to TRBJ1-2; TRBD1 matches 9 bases. Germline V gene sequence: CDR1 MNHEY, CDR2 SVGEGT. This CDR3 has 15 residues. The V and J ends lost 6 bases and 9 bases, in that order; junction bases with no gene match: 14. As DNA, the CDR3 is TGTGCCAGCAGCGCCGGGACAGGGAAATACCATAGCTACACCTTC. Protein sequence: CASSAGTGKYHSYTF.

The gene calls are TRBV12-3 or TRBV12-4 and TRBJ1-1; D remains unclear. Trimming took off 2 bases at V and 4 bases at J, with 8 bases between the two ends. This CDR3 comprises 13 residues. The CDR3 spells CASSLSPFTEAFF. CDR3 nucleotide sequence: TGTGCCAGCAGTTTATCTCCCTTCACTGAAGCTTTCTTT.

For this clone: This could be a read error, since a much larger clone is one nucleotide away. Other DNA variants within this sample encode the same CDR3. The gene calls are TRBV6-5 and TRBJ1-1; a weak D match, TRBD1 (5 bases). Germline CDR1 MNHEY, CDR2 SVGAGI. The CDR3 runs to 16 residues. V lost 2 bases and J lost 1, with 14 bases in between. CDR3 bases: TGTGCCAGCAGTTACCGGGACCTTGGTCCGAACACTGAAGCTTTCTTT. Protein product: CASSYRDLGPNTEAFF.

The chain joins TRBV6-2 or TRBV6-3 to TRBJ1-2, with a tentative D call TRBD1 (6 bases). With 6 bases removed from V and 5 bases from J, the gap between germline ends came to 10 bases. Germline CDR1 is MNHEY and CDR2 is SVGEGT. The CDR3 contains 12 residues. The CDR3 bases are TGTGCCAGCAGCCCACAGGGTTATGGCTACACCTTC. Residues: CASSPQGYGYTF.

The chain has TRBV12-3 or TRBV12-4 and TRBJ2-3; D is ambiguous. The CDR3 is 12 residues long. V lost 5 bases to trimming and J lost 3 bases, with 6 bases between them. CDR3 sequence reads: CASSTGTDTQYF. Written as DNA, the CDR3 is TGTGCCAGCAGTACGGGTACAGATACGCAGTATTTT.

The genes are TRBV5-8 and TRBJ1-4; TRBD1 matches at 12 bases. Germline values: CDR1 SGHTS, CDR2 YDEGEE. The CDR3 has 15 amino acids. The V segment lost 4 bases and the J segment 8 bases; nucleotides outside the gene matches: 6. The CDR3 protein is CASSRGDRGPEKLFF. The CDR3 DNA sequence: TGTGCCAGCAGCCGGGGGGACAGGGGGCCCGAAAAACTGTTTTTT.

The chain couples TRBV10-1 to TRBJ1-1; no clear D gene. V lost 3 bases to trimming and J lost 5 bases, with 10 bases between them. Per the germline V gene, CDR1 is WNHNN and CDR2 is SYGVQD (reference sequence). This CDR3 comprises 13 residues. The CDR3 loop is CASSDPGRTEAFF. The CDR3 DNA follows: TGCGCCAGCAGTGACCCGGGAAGGACTGAAGCTTTCTTT.

The rearrangement uses TRBV2 and TRBJ2-7; the match to TRBD1 covers 8 bases. CDR3 length equals 16 residues. CDR1 and CDR2 (germline): SNHLY, FYNNEI. The ends lost 3 bases at V and 7 bases at J; junction bases unmatched: 14. The CDR3 nucleotides read TGTGCCAGCAGTGAGGCCCACCGGACAGGGCCGAGAGAGCAGTACTTC. Its protein product is CASSEAHRTGPREQYF. Full variable domain (remainder filled in from reference TRBV2 and TRBJ2-7): EPEVTQTPSHQVTQMGQEVILRCVPISNHLYFYWYRQILGQKVEFLVSFYNNEISEKSEIFDDQFSVERPDGSNFTLKIRSTKLEDSAMYFCASSEAHRTGPREQYFGPGTRLTVT.

The table lists this clone with a few counts. The chain uses TRBV12-5 and TRBJ1-1; D gene ambiguous. CDR1 LGHNT and CDR2 FRNRAP come from the germline V gene. The germline V and J ends were trimmed by 6 bases and 3 bases, with 11 bases remaining between them. The CDR3 consists of 13 residues. DNA for the CDR3: TGTGCTAGTGGCCCGAACACCGACACTGAAGCTTTCTTT. Translating it yields CASGPNTDTEAFF.

The chain is built from TRBV28 and TRBJ1-1; D is perhaps TRBD1 (6 bases). CDR1 MDHEN and CDR2 SYDVKM come from the germline V gene. There are 14 residues in the CDR3. Trimming took 10 bases from V and 1 from J, leaving 16 bases between them. The CDR3 DNA reads as TGTGCCACCCAACCGTGGACAGCGAACACTGAAGCTTTCTTT. It is translated as CATQPWTANTEAFF.

As DNA, the CDR3 is TGTGCCAGCAGCTCGGGACGGAATTACGAGCAGTACTTC. Amino acid sequence: CASSSGRNYEQYF. This chain uses TRBV13 with TRBJ2-7; TRBD1 or TRBD2 may be the D gene (5 bases each). From germline, CDR1 is PRHDT and CDR2 FYEKMQ (reference sequence). The length of the CDR3 is 13 residues. V shed 4 bases and J shed 4 bases, with 11 bases lying between them.

This chain joins TRBV5-6 and TRBJ1-3, with 9 positions matching TRBD1. The length of the CDR3 is 15 residues. Germline loops: CDR1 SGHDT, CDR2 YYEEEE. V gave up 4 bases and J gave up 2 bases; unmatched junction bases: 4. The CDR3 loop is CASSPTGGTGNTIYF. CDR3 DNA: TGTGCCAGCAGCCCCACAGGGGGCACTGGAAACACCATATATTTT. The complete variable domain, with remaining parts taken from reference TRBV5-6 and TRBJ1-3, reads DAGVTQSPTHLIKTRGQQVTLRCSPKSGHDTVSWYQQALGQGPQFIFQYYEEEERQRGNFPDRFSGHQFPNYSSELNVNALLLGDSALYLCASSPTGGTGNTIYFGEGSWLTVV.

The V and J genes are TRBV18 and TRBJ2-5, with 9 bases identical to TRBD1. There are 16 residues in the CDR3. Losses at the gene ends were 2 bases for V and 1 base for J; bases not matched to a gene: 5. CDR1 is KGHSH, CDR2 LQKENI, per germline. The CDR3 is CASSPSDRGTQETQYF. The CDR3 DNA reads as TGTGCCAGCTCACCATCGGACAGGGGCACCCAAGAGACCCAGTACTTC.

The count of this clone is one. The V gene is TRBV7-8, the J gene TRBJ1-1, with D hard to call. Trimming took off 5 bases at V and 2 bases at J, with 9 bases between the two ends. CDR3 size: 13 residues. In germline, CDR1 is SGHVS, CDR2 FQNEAQ. The CDR3 here is CASSPSGNTEAFF. The CDR3 bases are TGTGCCAGCAGCCCCTCAGGTAACACTGAAGCTTTCTTT.